The rows below give T cell receptor beta chains drawn from one sample of a study of blood T cell repertoires in COVID-19. Sequencing was performed with immunoSEQ multiplex PCR; in TCRdb, only in-frame clones are kept and a portion is missing. This table holds around 260,000 clones, 91% found once. The sample taken for sequencing was peripheral blood. Every receptor here comes from a woman aged 30 to 39 with COVID-19, enrolled during active disease. CDR3s include the opening cysteine and the closing phenylalanine or tryptophan. A D gene is named only where the DNA matches it firmly. The size field is filled for only some rows; it gives once, few, many or a size class.

.	.	TRBV7-6	TRBJ2-1	CASSLVSGSDNEQFF	TGTGCCAGCAGCTTAGTATCCGGGAGCGATAATGAGCAGTTCTTC
.	.	TRBV10-2	TRBJ2-5	CASSVGGEETQYF	TGCGCCAGCAGCGTAGGGGGGGAAGAGACCCAGTACTTC
once	TRBD1	TRBV3-1/TRBV3-2	TRBJ1-2	CASSQAGNTGTGSYGYTF	TGTGCCAGCAGCCAAGCCGGGAACACTGGGACAGGGTCATATGGCTACACCTTC
.	TRBD2	TRBV7-6	TRBJ2-3	CASSLSGTSGDTQYF	TGTGCCAGCAGCTTGAGCGGGACGAGCGGCGATACGCAGTATTTT
.	TRBD2	TRBV6-5	TRBJ2-7	CASSYSSTSGLYEQYF	TGTGCCAGCAGTTACTCCTCGACTAGCGGGCTTTACGAGCAGTACTTC
.	.	TRBV19	TRBJ2-5	CASSRRGEETQYF	TGTGCCAGTAGTAGGCGGGGTGAAGAGACCCAGTACTTC
.	TRBD2	TRBV2	TRBJ2-7	CATAPGLAGVEQYF	TGTGCCACGGCCCCGGGACTAGCGGGGGTCGAGCAGTACTTC
.	TRBD2	TRBV10-2	TRBJ2-7	CASSDPGEGPLEQYF	TGCGCCAGCAGTGATCCGGGGGAGGGCCCTCTAGAGCAGTACTTC
.	TRBD1	TRBV6-5	TRBJ2-7	CASSYSQGANEQYF	TGTGCCAGCAGTTACTCGCAGGGGGCTAACGAGCAGTACTTC
.	TRBD1	TRBV19	TRBJ1-5	CASSLRTGSNQPQHF	TGTGCCAGTAGTTTAAGGACAGGGAGCAATCAGCCCCAGCATTTT
.	.	TRBV27	TRBJ1-3	CASSLDIGAGNTIYF	TGTGCCAGCAGTTTAGATATCGGGGCTGGAAACACCATATATTTT
.	TRBD1	TRBV6-5	TRBJ2-7	CASRFGTDYEQYF	TGTGCCAGCAGATTCGGGACAGACTACGAGCAGTACTTC
once	TRBD1	TRBV27	TRBJ2-2	CASNPRGLGRSPNTGELFF	TGTGCCAGCAATCCCAGGGGGCTGGGACGGTCACCTAACACCGGGGAGCTGTTTTTT
.	.	TRBV19	TRBJ2-3	CASSKLSGDTQYF	TGTGCCAGTAGTAAACTGTCCGGAGATACGCAGTATTTT
once	.	TRBV7-6	TRBJ1-2	CASSLSTNYGYTF	TGTGCCAGCAGCTTGAGTACTAACTATGGCTACACCTTC
.	TRBD2	TRBV24-1	TRBJ2-2	CATYLAENTGELFF	TGTGCCACCTACCTAGCGGAAAACACCGGGGAGCTGTTTTTT
.	TRBD2	TRBV3-1/TRBV3-2	TRBJ2-7	CASSPSGGRAAGYEQYF	TGTGCCAGCAGCCCCTCCGGCGGGAGGGCCGCTGGGTACGAGCAGTACTTC
.	.	TRBV6-5	TRBJ1-6	CASRAPQGSSSPLHF	TGTGCCAGCAGGGCCCCTCAGGGATCGAGTTCACCCCTCCACTTT
.	.	TRBV21-1	TRBJ1-4	CASSTSHTGSF	TGTGCCAGCAGCACCTCACACACGGGTTCTTTT